This TCR beta chain was sequenced for a study of T cells in Graves' hyperthyroidism and ophthalmopathy. Study results and caveats: Most thyroid-expanded clonotypes above 0.001 were also found in blood.

The CDR3 has 12 amino acids. The V and J ends lost 4 bases and 12 bases respectively, with 12 bases between them. The germline V gene has CDR1 SEHNR and CDR2 FQNEAQ (reference sequence). As to this clonotype: Its antigen remains unidentified.

TCR beta CDR3 regions were amplified from RNA transcripts. Carried out on the TCR CDR3, a first-round RT-PCR used the HTBI primer set. TCRdb redid the calling of the multiplex PCR reads with MiXCR, one entry per CDR3 protein. The sample has over 700,000 distinct CDR3 sequences; 38% are singletons. This sample holds PBMCs from about 9.3 ml fresh peripheral blood. The rearrangement uses TRBV7-9 and TRBJ1-4, with D unclear. This clonotype was sampled from a man aged 18 to 35 with Graves' hyperthyroidism. Sequenced material: blood. CDR3 nucleotide sequence: TGTGCCAGCAGCTCCCCTATGCGACAACTGTTTTTT. Protein sequence: CASSSPMRQLFF.